This T cell receptor (beta chain) emerged from a study of neoadjuvant anti-PD-1 for oral cavity cancer. The time point denotes: after neoadjuvant nivolumab, at surgical resection. CDR3 size: 15 residues. Germline CDR1 MNHEY, CDR2 SMNVEV (reference sequence). V shed 5 bases and J 8 bases; nucleotides not matched to a gene: 11. TCRdb keeps only in-frame clones here, not all; method: immunoSEQ multiplex PCR. The table has around 5,000 clones, around 50% seen once. The origin of this receptor is a person aged 40-85 years with oral cavity squamous cell carcinoma. The chain has TRBV27 and TRBJ1-4, with 7 bases fitting TRBD1. The specimen comprised tumor tissue, sampled after nivolumab (anti-PD-1) treatment. The CDR3 DNA follows: TGTGCCAGCAGTCTGACAGGGAAGGCCAACGAAAAACTGTTTTTT. Translation gives CASSLTGKANEKLFF.